This entry lists 17 T cell receptor beta chains sequenced from one sample in a study of blood T cell repertoires in COVID-19. This table comes from immunoSEQ multiplex PCR, and its TCRdb copy is limited to in-frame clones, with some not included. The table lists about 350,000 clones, around nine tenths of them singletons. Specimen: PBMCs or T cells enriched from blood (not recorded which). The receptors stem from a woman aged 30 to 39 who had been exposed to COVID-19.

This chain uses TRBV6-5 with TRBJ2-7; TRBD1 might be the D (5 bases). This CDR3 has 14 amino acids. Germline V gene data show CDR1 as MNHEY and CDR2 as SVGAGI. V lost 6 bases and J 2 bases, leaving 14 bases between the germline ends. CDR3 loop: CASRKTATAYEQYF. The CDR3 coding sequence is TGTGCCAGCAGAAAGACAGCGACTGCCTACGAGCAGTACTTC.

The V and J genes are TRBV6-5 and TRBJ2-7; 13 positions agree with TRBD2. The CDR3 covers 15 residues. Losses at the gene ends were 6 bases for V and 2 bases for J; bases not matched to a gene: 4. CDR1 is MNHEY, CDR2 SVGAGI, per germline. CDR3 nucleotides: TGTGCCAGCAGCCGACTAGCGGGAGGCCCCTACGAGCAGTACTTC. Protein sequence: CASSRLAGGPYEQYF.

This chain connects TRBV4-2 to TRBJ1-1; D perhaps matches TRBD1 (6 bases). V was pared by 4 bases and J by 0 bases, with 21 bases between. The CDR3 consists of 18 residues. The germline gives CDR1 LGHNA, CDR2 YNFKEQ. CDR3 nucleotide sequence: TGTGCCAGCAGCCCTGTGGGGGGGGCAAGGGGTATGAACACTGAAGCTTTCTTT. Translating it yields CASSPVGGARGMNTEAFF.

The rearrangement joins TRBV5-1 to TRBJ1-5; no definite D call. Germline CDR1 reads SGHRS; CDR2 reads YFSETQ. This CDR3 contains 13 residues. Trimming removed 2 bases at V and 3 bases at J, with 6 bases between. CDR3 coding DNA: TGCGCCAGCAGCTTTGAAGCCAATCAGCCCCAGCATTTT. It specifies CASSFEANQPQHF.

The chain joins TRBV28 to TRBJ1-6; 7 bases are shared with TRBD1. Per germline, CDR1 MDHEN and CDR2 SYDVKM. V was clipped by 6 bases and J by 10 bases; unmatched bases: 18. The CDR3 totals 17 residues. The CDR3 DNA follows: TGTGCCAGCAGCCCAACGCCCCCGACAGGGTGGAACTCACCCCTCCACTTT. Translated: CASSPTPPTGWNSPLHF.

The J gene is TRBJ2-3, the V gene TRBV15, with 10 bases matching TRBD2. The CDR3 is 16 residues long. V was pared by 1 base and J by 4 bases, with 5 bases of the junction left unmatched. Germline V gives CDR1 LNHNV, CDR2 YYDKDF (reference sequence). CDR3 amino acids: CATSRGASGRADTQYF. CDR3 nucleotide sequence: TGTGCCACCAGCAGAGGGGCGAGCGGGAGGGCAGATACGCAGTATTTT.

The chain links TRBV9 to TRBJ1-1, with D unresolved. CDR1 is SGDLS, CDR2 YYNGEE, per germline. V was cut by 2 bases and J by 1 base, with 9 bases left in between. This CDR3 is 14 amino acids long. In DNA form, the CDR3 reads TGTGCCAGCAGCGTTACCGGGAGGAACACTGAAGCTTTCTTT. Translation gives CASSVTGRNTEAFF.

The chain carries TRBV5-1 and TRBJ2-1, with a tentative D call TRBD2 (5 bases). The CDR3 spans 15 residues. Looked up from germline, CDR1 is SGHRS and CDR2 is YFSETQ. With 2 bases removed from V and 0 bases from J, the gap between germline ends came to 9 bases. CDR3 protein: CASSFAGSSYNEQFF. The CDR3 DNA reads as TGCGCCAGCAGCTTCGCGGGCAGCTCCTACAATGAGCAGTTCTTC.

This clone was detected only once. The chain combines TRBV18 with TRBJ1-2; D unresolved. The CDR3 sequence is 16 residues long. Germline CDR1 is KGHSH and CDR2 is LQKENI. V lost 0 bases and J 0 bases, leaving 11 bases between the germline ends. The CDR3 coding sequence is TGTGCCAGCTCACCACCGAGCCTGCGAGCTAACTATGGCTACACCTTC. Encoded protein: CASSPPSLRANYGYTF.

With regard to this clone: Compared with germline, one end of the junction differs, possibly owing to a read error. The chain couples TRBV19 to TRBJ1-1; tentatively, D is TRBD1 (5 bases). This CDR3 has 15 amino acids. Germline CDR1 is LNHDA and CDR2 is SQIVND (reference sequence). CDR3 in amino acids: CASRPGYDADTETFF. In DNA form, the CDR3 reads TGTGCCAGTAGACCAGGGTACGACGCGGACACTGAAACTTTCTTT.

This chain links TRBV7-8 with TRBJ2-2; weak D call: TRBD1 (6 bases). Per the germline V gene, CDR1 is SGHVS and CDR2 is FQNEAQ. Trimming cost V 5 bases and J 4 bases, with 14 bases left between them. The CDR3 consists of 15 residues. The CDR3 DNA sequence: TGTGCCAGCAGCCACCAACCACAGGGCACCGGGGAGCTGTTTTTT. Its translation is CASSHQPQGTGELFF.

CDR3 in amino acids: CASSPELGGYTF. CDR3 nucleotide sequence: TGTGCCAGCAGCCCAGAGTTGGGCGGCTACACCTTC. This sequence joins TRBV9 and TRBJ1-2, with D unresolved. V lost 4 bases to trimming and J lost 8 bases, with 12 bases between them. Looked up from germline, CDR1 is SGDLS and CDR2 is YYNGEE. This CDR3 has 12 residues.

The chain has TRBV10-3 and TRBJ2-3, with 10 nucleotides matching TRBD2. The CDR3 loop spans 18 amino acids. With V trimmed by 4 bases and J by 7 bases, 17 bases remained unmatched. Germline lookup yields CDR1 ENHRY and CDR2 SYGVKD. CDR3: CAISGGVAGGGTTNTQYF. Written as DNA, the CDR3 is TGTGCCATCAGTGGAGGGGTAGCGGGAGGAGGGACCACGAATACGCAGTATTTT.

V gene TRBV28 combines with J gene TRBJ2-3, with 7 bases lining up with TRBD2. CDR3 length: 15 amino acids. V trimming: 3 bases; J trimming: 0 bases; junction bases outside the gene matches: 3. The germline V gene has CDR1 MDHEN and CDR2 SYDVKM. CDR3 coding DNA: TGTGCCAGCAGTTTGAGCGGGGCAAGCACAGATACGCAGTATTTT. Protein product: CASSLSGASTDTQYF. Variable domain in full (rest from reference TRBV28 and TRBJ2-3): DVKVTQSSRYLVKRTGEKVFLECVQDMDHENMFWYRQDPGLGLRLIYFSYDVKMKEKGDIPEGYSVSREKKERFSLILESASTNQTSMYLCASSLSGASTDTQYFGPGTRLTVL.

This chain uses TRBV13 with TRBJ2-2; 11 nucleotides align to TRBD2. V was pared by 5 bases and J by 13 bases, with 15 bases of the junction left unmatched. The CDR3 is 16 amino acids. Germline V CDR1 and CDR2: PRHDT, FYEKMQ (reference sequence). Here the CDR3 DNA reads TGTGCCAGCAGCCCAGGACAGCCGGGACTAGCGGTAGGGCTGTTTTTT. It codes for CASSPGQPGLAVGLFF.

V and J are TRBV27 and TRBJ2-1; tentatively, D is TRBD2 (6 bases). The germline V and J ends were trimmed by 6 bases and 12 bases, with 21 bases remaining between them. The CDR3 totals 14 residues. Germline CDR1 reads MNHEY; CDR2 reads SMNVEV (reference sequence). The CDR3 nucleotides are TGTGCCAGCAGCCCCGGGACTTCCGGGGGAGGGCAGTTCTTC. It translates to CASSPGTSGGGQFF.

In its sample, this clone was seen a few times. The chain carries TRBV4-1 and TRBJ1-1, with D possibly TRBD1 on 6 matching bases. The CDR3 spans 18 residues. The V gene lost 0 bases and the J gene lost 3 bases, with 20 bases spanning the gap. The germline gives CDR1 MGHRA, CDR2 YSYEKL. The CDR3 reads CASSQDNMAGEGDTEAFF. The CDR3 DNA reads as TGCGCCAGCAGCCAAGATAACATGGCAGGGGAAGGCGACACTGAAGCTTTCTTT.